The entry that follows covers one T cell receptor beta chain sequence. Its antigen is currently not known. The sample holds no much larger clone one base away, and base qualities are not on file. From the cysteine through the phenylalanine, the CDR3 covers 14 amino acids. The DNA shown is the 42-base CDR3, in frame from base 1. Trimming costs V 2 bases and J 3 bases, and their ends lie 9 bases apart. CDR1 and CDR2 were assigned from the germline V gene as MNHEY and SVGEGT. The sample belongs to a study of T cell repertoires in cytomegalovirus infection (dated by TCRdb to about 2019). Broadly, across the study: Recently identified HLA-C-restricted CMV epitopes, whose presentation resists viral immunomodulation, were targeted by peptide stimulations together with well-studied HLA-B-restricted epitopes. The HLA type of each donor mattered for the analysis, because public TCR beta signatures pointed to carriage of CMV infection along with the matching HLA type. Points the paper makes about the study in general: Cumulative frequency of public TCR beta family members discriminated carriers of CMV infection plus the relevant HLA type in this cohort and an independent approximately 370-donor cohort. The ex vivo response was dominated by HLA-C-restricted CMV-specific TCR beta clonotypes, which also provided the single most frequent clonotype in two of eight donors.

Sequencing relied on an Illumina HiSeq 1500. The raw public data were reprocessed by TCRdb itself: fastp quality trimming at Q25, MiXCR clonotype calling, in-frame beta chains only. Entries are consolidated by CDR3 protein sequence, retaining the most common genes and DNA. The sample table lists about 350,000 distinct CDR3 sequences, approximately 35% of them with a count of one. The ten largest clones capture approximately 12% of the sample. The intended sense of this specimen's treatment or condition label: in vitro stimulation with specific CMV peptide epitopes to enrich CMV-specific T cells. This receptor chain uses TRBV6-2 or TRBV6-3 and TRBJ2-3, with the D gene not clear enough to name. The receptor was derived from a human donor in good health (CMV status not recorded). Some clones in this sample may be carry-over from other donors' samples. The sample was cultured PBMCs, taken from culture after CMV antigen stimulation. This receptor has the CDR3 CASSYRRRTDTQYF. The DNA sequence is TGTGCCAGCAGTTACCGTAGACGGACAGATACGCAGTATTTT.